This TCR beta chain was sequenced for a study of T cell responses to AZD1222 COVID-19 vaccine. Findings of the study overall: The reported proportion of spike-specific TCRs targeting unmutated variant regions was nearly half. Possibly, clonal diversity was underestimated; donors were largely white British and included more females. Just a handful of people given AZD1222 tested seropositive at baseline.

The table came from immunoSEQ multiplex PCR; TCRdb's copy has only in-frame clones and leaves some out. The table shows over 100,000 clones, with roughly 86% occurring only once. Of note for this clone: Its antigen is still unknown.

Germline lookup yields CDR1 SGHTS and CDR2 YDEGEE. Trimming cost V 1 base and J 4 bases, with 11 bases left between them. CDR3 size: 14 residues. This sequence originates from an adult who received the MenACWY meningococcal vaccine as a control. The sample consisted of peripheral blood, taken 28 days after the second dose of the MenACWY control vaccine. The chain is built from TRBV5-8 and TRBJ1-2, with D unclear. CDR3 nucleotide sequence: TGTGCCAGCAGCTTGTACAATCCGATCTATGGCTACACCTTC. Its translation is CASSLYNPIYGYTF.